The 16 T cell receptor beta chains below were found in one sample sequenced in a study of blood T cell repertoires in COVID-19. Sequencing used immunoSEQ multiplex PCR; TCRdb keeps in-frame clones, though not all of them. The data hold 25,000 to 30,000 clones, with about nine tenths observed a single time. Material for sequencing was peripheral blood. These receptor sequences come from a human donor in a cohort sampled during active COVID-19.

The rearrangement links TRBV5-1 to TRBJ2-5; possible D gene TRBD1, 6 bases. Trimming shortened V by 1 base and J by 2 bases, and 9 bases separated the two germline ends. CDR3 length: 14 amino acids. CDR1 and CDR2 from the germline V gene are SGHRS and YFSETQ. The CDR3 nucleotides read TGCGCCAGCAGCTTGTCAGGACAGCAAGAGACCCAGTACTTC. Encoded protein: CASSLSGQQETQYF.

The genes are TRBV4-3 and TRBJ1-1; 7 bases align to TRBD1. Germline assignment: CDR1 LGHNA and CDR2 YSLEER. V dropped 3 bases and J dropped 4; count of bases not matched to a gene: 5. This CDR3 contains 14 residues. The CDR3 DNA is TGCGCCAGCAGCCAGCAAGGGGGCATCACTGAAGCTTTCTTT. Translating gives CASSQQGGITEAFF.

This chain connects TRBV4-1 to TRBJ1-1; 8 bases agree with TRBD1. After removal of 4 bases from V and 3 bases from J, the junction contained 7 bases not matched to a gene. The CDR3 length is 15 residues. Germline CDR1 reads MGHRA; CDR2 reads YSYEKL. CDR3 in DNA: TGCGCCAGCAGCCTCCGACAGGGGAGTGACACTGAAGCTTTCTTT. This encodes CASSLRQGSDTEAFF.

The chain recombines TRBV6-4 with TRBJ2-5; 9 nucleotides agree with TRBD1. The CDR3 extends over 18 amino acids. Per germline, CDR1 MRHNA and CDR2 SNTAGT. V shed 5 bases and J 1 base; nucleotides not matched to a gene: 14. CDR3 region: CASSTLTGGLRLQETQYF. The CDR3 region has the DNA TGTGCCAGCAGTACTCTGACAGGGGGACTAAGACTCCAAGAGACCCAGTACTTC.

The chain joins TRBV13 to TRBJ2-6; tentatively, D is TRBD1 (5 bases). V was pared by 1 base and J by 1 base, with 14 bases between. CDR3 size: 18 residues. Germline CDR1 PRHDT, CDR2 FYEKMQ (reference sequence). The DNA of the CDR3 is TGTGCCAGCAGCTTAGCCAGGGCCGATTTTTCTGGGGCCAACGTCCTGACTTTC. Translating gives CASSLARADFSGANVLTF.

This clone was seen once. The CDR3 DNA reads as TGTGCCAGCTCACCCACTAACCAGGGGAGCGAGCAGTACTTC. This gives the protein CASSPTNQGSEQYF. This chain joins TRBV18 and TRBJ2-7; possible D gene TRBD1, 6 bases. This CDR3 region has 14 residues. Trimming left V 3 bases short and J 6 bases short, with 15 bases between. In germline, CDR1 is KGHSH, CDR2 LQKENI.

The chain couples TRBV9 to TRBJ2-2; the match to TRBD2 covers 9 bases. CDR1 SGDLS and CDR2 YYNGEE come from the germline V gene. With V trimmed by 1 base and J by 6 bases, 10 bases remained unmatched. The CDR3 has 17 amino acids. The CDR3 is CASSVHSGGGAAGELFF. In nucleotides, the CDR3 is TGTGCCAGCAGCGTACATTCTGGCGGGGGGGCGGCCGGGGAGCTGTTTTTT.

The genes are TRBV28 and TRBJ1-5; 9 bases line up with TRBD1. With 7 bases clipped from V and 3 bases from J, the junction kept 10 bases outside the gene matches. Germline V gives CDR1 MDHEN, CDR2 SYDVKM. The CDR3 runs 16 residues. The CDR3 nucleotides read TGTGCCAGCACTCAGTCGGGACAGGGTAACAATCAGCCCCAGCATTTT. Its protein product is CASTQSGQGNNQPQHF.

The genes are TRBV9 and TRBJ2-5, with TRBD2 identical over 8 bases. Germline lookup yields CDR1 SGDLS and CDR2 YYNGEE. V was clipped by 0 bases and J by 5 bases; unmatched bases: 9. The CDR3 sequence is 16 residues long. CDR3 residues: CASSVGVRGGKETQYF. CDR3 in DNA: TGTGCCAGCAGCGTAGGGGTCCGGGGGGGTAAGGAGACCCAGTACTTC.

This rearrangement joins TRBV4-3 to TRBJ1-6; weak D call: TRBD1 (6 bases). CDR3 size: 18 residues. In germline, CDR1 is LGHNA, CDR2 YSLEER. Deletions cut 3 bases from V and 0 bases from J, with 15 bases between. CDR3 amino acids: CASSQETGSGSYNSPLHF. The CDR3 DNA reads TGCGCCAGCAGCCAGGAGACAGGCTCCGGCTCCTATAATTCACCCCTCCACTTT.

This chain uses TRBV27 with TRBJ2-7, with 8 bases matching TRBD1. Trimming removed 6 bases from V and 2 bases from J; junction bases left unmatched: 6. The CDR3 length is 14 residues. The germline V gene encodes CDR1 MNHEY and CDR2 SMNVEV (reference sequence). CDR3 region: CASSSRTGTYEQYF. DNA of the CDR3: TGTGCCAGCAGCTCTCGGACAGGGACCTACGAGCAGTACTTC.

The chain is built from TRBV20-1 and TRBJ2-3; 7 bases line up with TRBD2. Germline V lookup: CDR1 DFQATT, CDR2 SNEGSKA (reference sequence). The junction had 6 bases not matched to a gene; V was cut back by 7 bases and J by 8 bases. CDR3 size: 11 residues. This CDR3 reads CSVQTSPTQYF. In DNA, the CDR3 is TGCAGTGTCCAGACTAGCCCTACGCAGTATTTT.

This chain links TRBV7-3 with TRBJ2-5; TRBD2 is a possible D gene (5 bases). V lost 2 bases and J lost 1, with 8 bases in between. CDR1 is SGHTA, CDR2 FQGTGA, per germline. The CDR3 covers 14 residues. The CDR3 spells CASSLLGSQETQYF. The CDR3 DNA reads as TGTGCCAGCAGCTTATTAGGGAGCCAAGAGACCCAGTACTTC.

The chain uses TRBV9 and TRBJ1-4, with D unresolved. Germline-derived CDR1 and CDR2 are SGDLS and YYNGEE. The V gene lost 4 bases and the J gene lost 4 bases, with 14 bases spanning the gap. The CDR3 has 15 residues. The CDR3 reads CASSPRTGFNEKLFF. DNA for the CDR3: TGTGCCAGCAGCCCTCGTACGGGTTTTAATGAAAAACTGTTTTTT.

In nucleotides, the CDR3 is TGTGCCAGCAGCTTCCGGGACAGGGAGTTGGATACGCAGTATTTT. This sequence encodes CASSFRDRELDTQYF. This chain joins TRBV14 and TRBJ2-3; 9 bases are shared with TRBD1. The CDR3 totals 15 residues. After removal of 5 bases from V and 6 bases from J, the junction contained 9 bases not matched to a gene. Germline CDR1 reads SGHDN; CDR2 reads FVKESK.

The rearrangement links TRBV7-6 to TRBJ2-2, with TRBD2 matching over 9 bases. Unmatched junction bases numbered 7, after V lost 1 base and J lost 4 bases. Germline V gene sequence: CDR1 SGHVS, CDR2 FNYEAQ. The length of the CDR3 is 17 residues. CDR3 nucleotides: TGTGCCAGCAGCTTAGGGCCTAGCGGGGTCGGCACCGGGGAGCTGTTTTTT. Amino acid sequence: CASSLGPSGVGTGELFF.